The 9 T cell receptor beta chains reported below all come from one sample, sequenced in a study of blood T cell repertoires in COVID-19. Some clones are missing from TCRdb's copy, which holds only in-frame ones; the method was immunoSEQ multiplex PCR. The data contain under 250,000 clones, about 84% of them singletons. Sequenced: peripheral blood. These receptors were taken from a human donor in a cohort sampled during active COVID-19.

V gene TRBV7-3 combines with J gene TRBJ1-4; 8 positions match TRBD1. With V trimmed by 5 bases and J by 1 base, 3 bases remained unmatched. The germline V gene has CDR1 SGHTA and CDR2 FQGTGA. The CDR3 has 15 amino acids. CDR3 loop: CASSATGGTNEKLFF. CDR3 bases: TGTGCCAGCAGCGCCACAGGGGGAACTAATGAAAAACTGTTTTTT.

V and J are TRBV19 and TRBJ1-5; weak D call: TRBD1 (6 bases). With 8 bases removed from V and 0 bases from J, the gap between germline ends came to 26 bases. This CDR3 has 19 amino acids. Germline V lookup: CDR1 LNHDA, CDR2 SQIVND (reference sequence). The CDR3 loop reads CASGGAGKDSIYSNQPQHF. The CDR3 DNA sequence: TGTGCCAGTGGGGGCGCGGGCAAGGACTCGATCTATAGCAATCAGCCCCAGCATTTT.

This clone was counted only a few times. This chain connects TRBV5-6 to TRBJ2-5; 10 positions agree with TRBD2. The CDR3 has 17 amino acids. Germline V gene sequence: CDR1 SGHDT, CDR2 YYEEEE. V gave up 1 base and J gave up 1 base; unmatched junction bases: 7. The chain's CDR3 is CASSLFFERGGQETQYF. The CDR3 bases are TGTGCCAGCAGCTTGTTTTTCGAGCGGGGGGGCCAAGAGACCCAGTACTTC.

CDR3 sequence (DNA): TGTGCCAGCAGCCAAGATGCCGGGACAGCCACCAACAATGAGCAGTTCTTC. It encodes CASSQDAGTATNNEQFF. The chain couples TRBV3-1 (or the pseudogene TRBV3-2) to TRBJ2-1; TRBD1 matches 7 bases. Germline trimming cut 0 bases from V and 5 bases from J; bases unmatched to any gene: 10. The CDR3 loop spans 17 amino acids. Germline-derived CDR1 and CDR2 are LGHDT and YNNKEL (reference sequence).

The gene calls are TRBV19 and TRBJ2-1; a possible D gene is TRBD2 (6 bases). CDR1 is LNHDA, CDR2 SQIVND, per germline (reference sequence). Trimming pared 7 bases from V and 10 bases from J, leaving 17 bases between. The CDR3 consists of 13 residues. The CDR3 spells CASNGGILGEQFF. Here the CDR3 DNA reads TGTGCCAGTAATGGCGGGATCCTGGGGGAGCAGTTCTTC.

The gene calls are TRBV2 and TRBJ2-2; D unclear. Trimming took off 6 bases at V and 4 bases at J, with 12 bases between the two ends. The CDR3 totals 14 residues. Germline CDR1 and CDR2: SNHLY and FYNNEI. The CDR3 nucleotides are TGTGCCAGCAGACTTATGCACGGCACCGGGGAGCTGTTTTTT. This encodes CASRLMHGTGELFF.

This chain links TRBV27 with TRBJ2-7; 11 bases align to TRBD1. CDR1 is MNHEY, CDR2 SMNVEV, per germline (reference sequence). This CDR3 spans 14 amino acids. Trimming at V came to 4 bases and at J to 4 bases, leaving 3 bases not matched to a gene. DNA for the CDR3: TGTGCCAGCAGTTACCGGGACAGGGGGTACGAGCAGTACTTC. Its translation is CASSYRDRGYEQYF.

This chain connects TRBV6-6 to TRBJ1-4; D ambiguous. The CDR3 runs 14 residues. V lost 7 bases to trimming and J lost 6 bases, with 15 bases between them. Germline V gene lookup returns CDR1 MNHNY and CDR2 SVGAGI (reference sequence). CDR3 sequence: CASTDQVHDEKLFF. CDR3 in DNA: TGTGCCAGCACCGACCAGGTACATGATGAAAAACTGTTTTTT.

The V gene is TRBV6-5, the J gene TRBJ1-4; D possibly corresponds to TRBD1 (5 bases). The V gene lost 5 bases and the J gene lost 8 bases, with 15 bases spanning the gap. The length of the CDR3 is 14 residues. In germline, CDR1 is MNHEY, CDR2 SVGAGI. The CDR3 nucleotides are TGTGCCAGCAGTCCCCGGGGGGATTGGGAAAAACTGTTTTTT. It translates to CASSPRGDWEKLFF.